Each of the 25 T cell receptor beta chains below was sequenced from the same sample in a study of T cells in Graves' hyperthyroidism and ophthalmopathy. The source material, RNA transcripts, was used to amplify TCR beta CDR3 regions. HTBI primers were employed in a first-round RT-PCR of the TCR CDR3. TCRdb re-derived calls from the multiplex PCR reads in MiXCR, one entry per CDR3 protein. The sample has a few hundred thousand distinct CDR3 sequences, about a sixth seen once. Sequenced input: blood. The receptors derive from a woman aged 40 to 50 with Graves' ophthalmopathy.

In regard to this clonotype: With a much larger clone just one base away, this may be a read error. The rearrangement uses TRBV28 and TRBJ2-1; tentatively, D is TRBD2 (5 bases). The CDR3 has 19 residues. V dropped 4 bases and J dropped 0 bases, with 22 bases sitting between them. Germline CDR1 MDHEN, CDR2 SYDVKM. Here the CDR3 DNA reads TGTGCCAGCAGTTCCGGACCTGGGCGAGGGTTCAGCTCCTACAATGAGCAGTTCTTC. As protein: CASSSGPGRGFSSYNEQFF.

This clonotype was seen many times. The genes are TRBV9 and TRBJ1-1; D is unclear. Trimming left V 0 bases short and J 1 base short, with 13 bases between. Per germline, CDR1 SGDLS and CDR2 YYNGEE. The CDR3 is 16 amino acids. CDR3 region: CASSVAGVGRNTEAFF. CDR3 coding DNA: TGTGCCAGCAGCGTAGCCGGGGTTGGCAGGAACACTGAAGCTTTCTTT.

Ten or more counts support this clonotype. This rearrangement joins TRBV27 to TRBJ1-2, with 8 bases aligning to TRBD1. The junction had 6 bases not matched to a gene; V was cut back by 6 bases and J by 6 bases. CDR1 MNHEY and CDR2 SMNVEV come from the germline V gene (reference sequence). The CDR3 contains 13 residues. The CDR3 here is CASRDRERDGYTF. CDR3 sequence (DNA): TGTGCCAGCAGGGACAGGGAAAGAGATGGCTACACCTTC.

CDR3: CASSEQGTQPQHF. CDR3 DNA: TGTGCCAGCAGTGAACAAGGGACACAGCCCCAGCATTTT. This chain uses TRBV6-1 with TRBJ1-5, with D possibly TRBD1 on 6 matching bases. In germline, CDR1 is MNHNS, CDR2 SASEGT. The CDR3 extends over 13 amino acids. V was clipped by 2 bases and J by 7 bases, with 9 bases between them.

This clonotype showed up just a few times. This chain uses TRBV20-1 with TRBJ2-7; 8 nucleotides line up with TRBD2. The CDR3 runs to 13 residues. CDR1 and CDR2 (germline): DFQATT, SNEGSKA (reference sequence). V shed 6 bases and J 2 bases; nucleotides not matched to a gene: 6. The CDR3 is CSAPGLDPYEQYF. The CDR3 bases are TGCAGTGCGCCGGGACTAGACCCCTACGAGCAGTACTTC.

About this clonotype itself: A much larger clone differs by one base, so this may be a read error. The chain joins TRBV28 to TRBJ1-4, with D possibly TRBD1 on 6 matching bases. The CDR3 has 15 residues. CDR1 MDHEN and CDR2 SYDVKM come from the germline V gene. This chain's CDR3 is CAGRPPRGNNEKLFF. As DNA, the CDR3 is TGTGCCGGCAGACCTCCGAGGGGGAACAATGAAAAACTGTTTTTT.

CDR3 bases: TGCAGTGCTCGGCGAGGGGCGGATAGCAATCAGCCCCAGCATTTT. Translated: CSARRGADSNQPQHF. This rearrangement joins TRBV20-1 to TRBJ1-5; the D gene is possibly TRBD1 (5 bases). Germline V gives CDR1 DFQATT, CDR2 SNEGSKA (reference sequence). The CDR3 has 15 amino acids. V was pared by 5 bases and J by 0 bases, with 14 bases between.

The V and J genes are TRBV18 and TRBJ2-1; TRBD1 matches at 8 bases. J lost 3 bases, V lost 8 bases, and 12 bases had no gene match. CDR1 and CDR2 (germline): KGHSH, LQKENI. The CDR3 contains 16 residues. The CDR3 sequence is CASAKTLGTGYNEQFF. CDR3 DNA: TGTGCCAGCGCAAAAACCCTCGGGACAGGCTACAATGAGCAGTTCTTC.

This clonotype was counted only a few times. This chain connects TRBV10-3 to TRBJ2-1; 7 nucleotides agree with TRBD2. The CDR3 has 15 residues. V shed 10 bases, J shed 1 base, and the junction held 10 bases outside the gene matches. Germline V gene data show CDR1 as ENHRY and CDR2 as SYGVKD. The CDR3 DNA sequence: TGTGCCACCCAAAGGGCGGGGGAGTCCTACAATGAGCAGTTCTTC. Protein: CATQRAGESYNEQFF.

The chain couples TRBV27 to TRBJ2-2, with D unclear. CDR3 length: 15 amino acids. The ends were cut back, 3 bases at V and 3 bases at J, with 11 bases in the middle. Looked up from germline, CDR1 is MNHEY and CDR2 is SMNVEV (reference sequence). CDR3 amino acids: CASSFSQAYTGELFF. CDR3 DNA sequence: TGTGCCAGCAGTTTTTCGCAAGCTTACACCGGGGAGCTGTTTTTT.

This clonotype occurred many times. The chain joins TRBV11-2 to TRBJ2-1; 10 bases map to TRBD2. Germline V lookup: CDR1 SGHAT, CDR2 FQNNGV. This CDR3 is built from 15 residues. Trimming cost V 1 base and J 10 bases; bases outside gene matches: 7. CDR3 in amino acids: CASSLVLAGPSEQFF. The CDR3 nucleotides are TGTGCCAGCAGCTTAGTACTAGCGGGACCCTCGGAGCAGTTCTTC.

The genes are TRBV20-1 and TRBJ2-7; possible D gene TRBD2, 5 bases. The CDR3 runs to 12 residues. The V end was cut by 3 bases, the J end by 7 bases, with 13 bases between. The germline CDR1 and CDR2 sequences are DFQATT and SNEGSKA (reference sequence). The CDR3 DNA is TGCAGTGCTAGGGCAGCGGCTAATGAGCAGTACTTC. Its translation is CSARAAANEQYF.

This clonotype was picked up a small number of times. No conserved phenylalanine or tryptophan ends this CDR3, so it is likely a read error. The chain employs TRBV30 and TRBJ1-2; D may be TRBD1 (6 bases). The CDR3 has 14 amino acids. V dropped 2 bases and J dropped 6 bases, with 16 bases sitting between them. The germline V gene has CDR1 GTSNPN and CDR2 SVGIG (reference sequence). The CDR3 DNA follows: TGTGCCTGGAGTTATGGACAGATGAGAAATGGCTACACCCTC. This codes for CAWSYGQMRNGYTL.

This clonotype was detected many times. The rearrangement links TRBV7-6 to TRBJ2-1; D unclear. The CDR3 is 17 residues long. The germline gives CDR1 SGHVS, CDR2 FNYEAQ. V was pared by 1 base and J by 0 bases, with 13 bases between. This CDR3 reads CASSLEGGDASYNEQFF. The CDR3 DNA reads as TGTGCCAGCAGCTTAGAGGGCGGAGATGCCTCCTACAATGAGCAGTTCTTC.

This clonotype was seen repeatedly, ten times or more. V gene TRBV2 combines with J gene TRBJ2-1, with a possible D match to TRBD2 (6 bases). Between the trimmed V and J ends, which lost 7 bases and 3 bases, there was a span of 10 bases. Germline-derived CDR1 and CDR2 are SNHLY and FYNNEI. The CDR3 runs 13 residues. The CDR3 is CASMGLVYNEQFF. CDR3 nucleotides: TGTGCCAGCATGGGACTGGTCTACAATGAGCAGTTCTTC. Using reference TRBV2 and TRBJ2-1 for the parts outside the CDR3, the full variable domain is EPEVTQTPSHQVTQMGQEVILRCVPISNHLYFYWYRQILGQKVEFLVSFYNNEISEKSEIFDDQFSVERPDGSNFTLKIRSTKLEDSAMYFCASMGLVYNEQFFGPGTRLTVL.

This clonotype has more than one count but fewer than ten. This chain links TRBV11-2 with TRBJ1-4; 8 nucleotides agree with TRBD1. Germline V gene lookup returns CDR1 SGHAT and CDR2 FQNNGV. This CDR3 has 16 residues. J lost 8 bases, V lost 5 bases, and 13 bases had no gene match. CDR3 loop: CASSPQVGTGGEKLFF. CDR3 bases: TGTGCCAGCAGCCCTCAGGTCGGGACAGGAGGCGAAAAACTGTTTTTT.

This clonotype has a handful of counts. The chain has TRBV2 and TRBJ1-6; D gene uncertain. The CDR3 loop spans 17 amino acids. Trimming left V 4 bases short and J 0 bases short, with 13 bases between. CDR1 and CDR2 (germline): SNHLY, FYNNEI. DNA for the CDR3: TGTGCCAGCAGTGTAGCAGTGACGAGCTCCTATAATTCACCCCTCCACTTT. As protein: CASSVAVTSSYNSPLHF.

This clonotype showed up many times. The chain carries TRBV9 and TRBJ1-2; D unclear. From germline, CDR1 is SGDLS and CDR2 YYNGEE. With 3 bases removed from V and 5 bases from J, the gap between germline ends came to 17 bases. The CDR3 extends over 15 amino acids. In nucleotides, the CDR3 is TGTGCCAGCAGCGGTCAGCTAAACCTCGGGTATGGCTACACCTTC. It translates to CASSGQLNLGYGYTF.

This clonotype was seen many times. The CDR3 reads CASSSSGYSYEQYF. CDR3 bases: TGTGCCAGCTCTTCTAGCGGGTACTCCTACGAGCAGTACTTC. The chain has TRBV18 and TRBJ2-7, with 8 positions matching TRBD2. The V gene's germline CDR1 is KGHSH and CDR2 LQKENI. J lost 0 bases, V lost 6 bases, and 4 bases had no gene match. CDR3 length: 14 amino acids.

This clonotype was found many times. The chain employs TRBV11-2 and TRBJ2-3; D may match TRBD1 or TRBD2 (5 bases each). The CDR3 runs 16 residues. Germline assignment: CDR1 SGHAT and CDR2 FQNNGV. The V end lost 2 bases, the J end lost 0 bases, and 12 bases lay between the germline ends. CDR3 DNA: TGTGCCAGCAGCTTATGGGGTCGGGACAGCACAGATACGCAGTATTTT. This translates into CASSLWGRDSTDTQYF.

V is TRBV18 and J is TRBJ1-5; tentative D call: TRBD1 (6 bases). Per the germline V gene, CDR1 is KGHSH and CDR2 is LQKENI. The V and J ends lost 2 bases and 2 bases respectively, with 13 bases between them. The CDR3 runs to 16 residues. CDR3 loop: CASSPGGGAGNQPQHF. The CDR3, as DNA: TGTGCCAGCTCACCAGGGGGGGGGGCTGGCAATCAGCCCCAGCATTTT. The full variable domain, completed using reference TRBV18 and TRBJ1-5, is NAGVMQNPRHLVRRRGQEARLRCSPMKGHSHVYWYRQLPEEGLKFMVYLQKENIIDESGMPKERFSAEFPKEGPSILRIQQVVRGDSAAYFCASSPGGGAGNQPQHFGDGTRLSIL.

This clonotype appeared a few times. V and J are TRBV19 and TRBJ2-3; 8 bases fit TRBD2. With 5 bases clipped from V and 2 bases from J, the junction kept 9 bases outside the gene matches. The CDR3 contains 16 residues. The germline CDR1 and CDR2 sequences are LNHDA and SQIVND (reference sequence). The CDR3 region has the DNA TGTGCCAGTAGTCGGTCGACTAGCGCCTCCACAGATACGCAGTATTTT. Translation gives CASSRSTSASTDTQYF. Complete variable domain (other parts from reference TRBV19 and TRBJ2-3): DGGITQSPKYLFRKEGQNVTLSCEQNLNHDAMYWYRQDPGQGLRLIYYSQIVNDFQKGDIAEGYSVSREKKESFPLTVTSAQKNPTAFYLCASSRSTSASTDTQYFGPGTRLTVL.

This chain joins TRBV20-1 and TRBJ2-3; no definite D call. Germline V gives CDR1 DFQATT, CDR2 SNEGSKA (reference sequence). V lost 4 bases to trimming and J lost 0 bases, with 14 bases between them. This CDR3 region has 15 residues. Here the CDR3 DNA reads TGCAGTGCTACACTACCTAGGGTTAGCACAGATACGCAGTATTTT. Translating gives CSATLPRVSTDTQYF.

The gene calls are TRBV29-1 and TRBJ2-7; D possibly corresponds to TRBD1 (6 bases). CDR3 size: 11 residues. The germline CDR1 and CDR2 sequences are SQVTM and ANQGSEA. V was cut by 6 bases and J by 3 bases, with 9 bases left in between. Here the CDR3 DNA reads TGCAGCGTCTCCAGGGGCTACGAGCAGTACTTC. This codes for CSVSRGYEQYF.

In its sample, this clonotype was seen many times. The chain has TRBV2 and TRBJ2-3; 7 nucleotides match TRBD1. The CDR3 sequence is 14 residues long. Germline assignment: CDR1 SNHLY and CDR2 FYNNEI. The J segment lost 1 base and the V segment lost 6 bases, leaving 4 bases of the junction unmatched. CDR3 nucleotide sequence: TGTGCCAGCAGCTGGACAGGTCGCACAGATACGCAGTATTTT. Its protein product is CASSWTGRTDTQYF.